This TCR beta chain is drawn from a study of blood T cells in healthy people across ages (dated by TCRdb to 2013 to 2016). Notes on the research overall: In model experiments, template switching captured about one uniquely barcoded TCR beta cDNA molecule for every two T cells. To avoid experimental bias, donors of different ages were spread randomly across the sequencing lanes. The donors were divided into four age groups: young (average around 16 years), middle-aged (about 40), aged (about 60) and long-lived (about 79). The study measured age-related changes in TCR beta repertoire diversity using deep sequencing normalized with unique cDNA molecular identifiers. Two additional independent replicas of 1 million unique cDNA reads from the same blood draw were analyzed for two donors (one aged 18 to 30 and one aged 80 or older).

V and J are trimmed by 6 bases and 5 bases, and the gene matches miss 10 bases of the junction. CDR1 and CDR2, looked up from the germline V gene, are SGHRS and YFSETQ. From the cysteine through the phenylalanine, the CDR3 covers 15 amino acids. Just CDR3 DNA is preserved here, 45 bases in frame from base 1. Preparation of the library involved 5' RACE. The listed sequencing device is Illumina HiSeq 2500. A second PCR of roughly 6 to 11 cycles was run with a J-beta primer mix and a sample-barcoded 5' primer. A template-switch 5' adaptor carrying 12 random nucleotides introduced a unique molecular identifier onto each TCR beta cDNA molecule. At least 2.5 million CDR3-containing paired-end reads were obtained from each sample. First-strand cDNA was synthesized from all RNA with the Mint cDNA synthesis kit, primed by a TRBC-specific oligonucleotide. Following uracil-DNA glycosylase treatment, all cDNA underwent a first 18-cycle PCR with the universal primers M1SS and BC2_uni_R. As for the original processing: For normalization, 1 million high-quality reads, each with a distinct molecular identifier, were randomly selected from each sample. Instead of being binned into consensus sequences, reads that shared molecular identifiers were thrown out. CDR3 identification, clonotype clustering and error correction used MiTCR with a Q25 quality threshold and the strictest error-elimination algorithm. Lower-bound total TCR beta diversity was estimated with a nonparametric unseen species model using Euler transformation. TCRdb reprocessed the public reads (quality trimming at Q25 with fastp, clone calling with MiXCR) and kept in-frame beta chains. Every CDR3 protein is listed once, alongside the most common genes and DNA of its rows. The V and J calls reflect TCRdb's pipeline rather than the authors' work. Within this sample are 600,000 or so distinct CDR3 sequences, with about 28% of them counted one time only. 15% to 17% of the sample is held by the ten biggest clonotypes.

This clonotype was detected ten times or more. What this receptor recognizes is not known. Base qualities are not provided; no much larger clone lies one nucleotide away. The donors were roughly 39 Caucasian individuals from Russia, aged roughly 6 to 100 years, who were systemically healthy. Around 9.9 milliliters of peripheral blood were collected from each donor into EDTA-treated Vacutainer tubes. PBMCs were isolated by Ficoll-Paque density-gradient centrifugation, with at least 6 million obtained per sample. Total RNA, at least 5.5 micrograms per sample, was extracted from PBMCs with Trizol reagent. Naive CD45RAhigh/CD27high T cell percentages were measured by flow cytometry on a PBMC aliquot from every donor. Summary of the overall study and its limitations: Compared with the aged group, more naive CD4+ T cells, fewer expanded clones and increased TCR diversity were shown by the long-lived group, suggesting age selection. Estimates of total diversity based on one million sequenced T cells were regarded as lower bounds and as underestimates. The CMV infection status of donors was not known, potentially confounding age-related changes in expanded clonotypes. Observed TCR beta diversity per million T cells fell roughly linearly with age, and a significant reduction was already apparent by age around 39. Observed TCR beta diversity correlated strongly with the percentage of naive T cells measured by flow cytometry. Conclusive comparison of naive and antigen-experienced compartments was prevented by the profiling of bulk unsorted PBMCs.

The receptor comes from a woman of 80 years or more in good health. Sequenced input: blood. The chain is made from TRBV5-1 and TRBJ2-3, with 9 central nucleotides matching TRBD1. CDR3 region: CASNVQGAPQDTQYF. The nucleotide sequence reads as follows: TGCGCCAGCAACGTACAGGGGGCGCCCCAAGATACGCAGTATTTT.